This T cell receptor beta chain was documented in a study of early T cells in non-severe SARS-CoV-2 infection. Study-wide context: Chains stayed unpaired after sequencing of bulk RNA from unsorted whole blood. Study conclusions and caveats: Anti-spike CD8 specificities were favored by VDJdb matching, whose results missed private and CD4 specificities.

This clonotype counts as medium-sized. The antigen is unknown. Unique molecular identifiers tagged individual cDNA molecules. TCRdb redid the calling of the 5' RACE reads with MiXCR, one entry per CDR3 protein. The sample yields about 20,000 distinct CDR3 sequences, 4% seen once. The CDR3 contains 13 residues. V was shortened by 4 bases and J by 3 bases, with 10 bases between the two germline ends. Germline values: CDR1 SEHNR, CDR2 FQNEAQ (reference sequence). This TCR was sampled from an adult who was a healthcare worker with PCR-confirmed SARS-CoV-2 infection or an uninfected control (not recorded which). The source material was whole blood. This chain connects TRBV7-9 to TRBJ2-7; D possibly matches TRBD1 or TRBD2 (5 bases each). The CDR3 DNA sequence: TGTGCCAGCAGCTGGGACGTCCGCTACGAGCAGTACTTC. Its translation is CASSWDVRYEQYF. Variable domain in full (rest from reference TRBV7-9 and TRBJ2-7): DTGVSQNPRHKITKRGQNVTFRCDPISEHNRLYWYRQTLGQGPEFLTYFQNEAQLEKSRLLSDRFSAERPKGSFSTLEIQRTEQGDSAMYLCASSWDVRYEQYFGPGTRLTVT.